This T cell receptor beta chain was captured in a study of blood T cell repertoires in COVID-19. Overall study: Sample material is recorded as cDNA or gDNA derived from T cells, B-cell-depleted T cells, or PBMCs.

Method: immunoSEQ multiplex PCR; TCRdb's copy keeps in-frame clones and lacks some. The data show around 390,000 clones, with around nine tenths seen just once and around 9.3% held by the top ten. The cohort comprised adults aged roughly 18 to 100 years residing in about 25 US areas. Participant-given clinical history determined each cohort assignment. All recovered Cohort 3 donors got two negative PCRs, got clearance, or saw symptom resolution. Germline V lookup: CDR1 SGHTA, CDR2 FQGNSA. V lost 2 bases and J lost 4; bases outside the gene matches: 5. This CDR3 region has 15 residues. The chain has TRBV7-2 and TRBJ2-1; 7 positions agree with TRBD1. The specimen sequenced was PBMCs or T cells enriched from blood (not recorded which). The TCR sequence derives from a woman aged 50 to 65 who had recovered from COVID-19. The CDR3 DNA reads as TGTGCCAGCAGCTTAACAGGGGTCAAGTACAATGAGCAGTTCTTC. Its protein product is CASSLTGVKYNEQFF. The variable domain in full, with the rest retrieved from reference TRBV7-2 and TRBJ2-1, is GAGVSQSPSNKVTEKGKDVELRCDPISGHTALYWYRQSLGQGLEFLIYFQGNSAPDKSGLPSDRFSAERTGGSVSTLTIQRTQQEDSAVYLCASSLTGVKYNEQFFGPGTRLTVL.